The 27 T cell receptor beta chains listed next were all sequenced from one sample in a study of shared clonotypes between healthy human individuals. The protocol was immunoSEQ multiplex PCR, while the TCRdb copy is restricted to in-frame clones and leaves out a portion. The table records approximately 1,000,000 clones, approximately 80% of them present only once. Specimen: memory CD4+ T cells from PBMCs. This sample's subset: CD45RA-negative fraction. The receptors were sampled from a man in his late teens or twenties in good health. Some clones in this sample may be carry-over from other donors' samples.

The gene calls are TRBV28 and TRBJ2-1; D gene ambiguous. The CDR3 has 12 amino acids. CDR1 and CDR2 from the germline V gene are MDHEN and SYDVKM. Trimming took off 6 bases at V and 9 bases at J, with 12 bases between the two ends. This CDR3 is CASSPHTGEQFF. The CDR3 region has the DNA TGTGCCAGCAGCCCACATACGGGTGAGCAGTTCTTC.

The chain links TRBV2 to TRBJ2-1; 9 nucleotides align to TRBD2. This CDR3 is 15 amino acids long. CDR1 is SNHLY and CDR2 is FYNNEI in the germline V gene. V was clipped by 7 bases and J by 0 bases; unmatched bases: 4. CDR3 sequence (DNA): TGTGCCAGCAATGGCGGGAGGGCCTCCTACAATGAGCAGTTCTTC. This encodes CASNGGRASYNEQFF. Combining the CDR3 with reference TRBV2 and TRBJ2-1 gives the whole variable domain EPEVTQTPSHQVTQMGQEVILRCVPISNHLYFYWYRQILGQKVEFLVSFYNNEISEKSEIFDDQFSVERPDGSNFTLKIRSTKLEDSAMYFCASNGGRASYNEQFFGPGTRLTVL.

The V and J genes are TRBV5-1 and TRBJ1-4; D remains ambiguous. The germline V and J ends were trimmed by 0 bases and 0 bases, with 9 bases remaining between them. Germline CDR1 is SGHRS and CDR2 is YFSETQ. The CDR3 contains 16 residues. CDR3 loop: CASSLGDLATNEKLFF. The CDR3 coding sequence is TGCGCCAGCAGCTTGGGCGACCTTGCAACTAATGAAAAACTGTTTTTT.

This rearrangement joins TRBV6-1 to TRBJ2-7, with TRBD1 identical over 8 bases. Germline V lookup: CDR1 MNHNS, CDR2 SASEGT. The J segment lost 5 bases and the V segment lost 6 bases, leaving 9 bases of the junction unmatched. The CDR3 is 14 residues long. The CDR3 nucleotides read TGTGCCAGCAGAGGACAGGGAGAAATCCACGAGCAGTACTTC. Its protein is CASRGQGEIHEQYF.

This sequence joins TRBV2 and TRBJ2-6; D remains ambiguous. The CDR3 totals 16 residues. The germline gives CDR1 SNHLY, CDR2 FYNNEI. Between the trimmed V and J ends, which lost 0 bases and 3 bases, there was a span of 9 bases. CDR3 region: CASSEALLFGANVLTF. Written as DNA, the CDR3 is TGTGCCAGCAGTGAAGCGCTCCTCTTTGGGGCCAACGTCCTGACTTTC.

The chain is built from TRBV18 and TRBJ2-2, with TRBD2 matching 11 bases. Unmatched junction bases numbered 4, after V lost 5 bases and J lost 2 bases. The CDR3 is 16 residues long. Germline V gene sequence: CDR1 KGHSH, CDR2 LQKENI. The CDR3: CASSDTSGRNTGELFF. The CDR3 coding sequence is TGTGCCAGCTCAGATACTAGCGGGAGAAACACCGGGGAGCTGTTTTTT.

Points on this clone: Given a much more abundant clone one base away, this may be a read error. Other DNA sequences from this sample encode an identical CDR3 as well. V is TRBV5-1 and J is TRBJ2-1; weak D call: TRBD1 (5 bases). The germline V and J ends were trimmed by 0 bases and 8 bases, with 6 bases remaining between them. The CDR3 contains 12 residues. Germline CDR1 reads SGHRS; CDR2 reads YFSETQ. The CDR3 loop reads CASSLGGHEQFF. For the CDR3, the DNA is TGCGCCAGCAGCTTGGGGGGCCATGAGCAGTTCTTC.

This chain connects TRBV6-1 to TRBJ2-2, with D unclear. CDR1 is MNHNS and CDR2 is SASEGT in the germline V gene. CDR3 length: 15 residues. V lost 1 base to trimming and J lost 5 bases, with 11 bases between them. CDR3 DNA sequence: TGTGCCAGCAGTGAAGTTACAGTACGAACCGGGGAGCTGTTTTTT. Protein: CASSEVTVRTGELFF.

The rearrangement uses TRBV27 and TRBJ1-5, with no clear D. This CDR3 has 14 amino acids. The V end lost 1 base, the J end lost 7 bases, and 11 bases lay between the germline ends. Germline CDR1 MNHEY, CDR2 SMNVEV (reference sequence). Here the CDR3 reads CASSLFRVEQPQHF. CDR3 sequence (DNA): TGTGCCAGCAGTTTATTTAGGGTAGAACAGCCCCAGCATTTT.

J is TRBJ2-2 and V is TRBV5-1; 16 positions agree with TRBD2. V shed 1 base and J 3 bases; nucleotides not matched to a gene: 3. The CDR3 spans 18 residues. Germline lookup yields CDR1 SGHRS and CDR2 YFSETQ. CDR3 nucleotide sequence: TGCGCCAGCAGCTTGAAGGGACTAGCGGGAGGGTACACCGGGGAGCTGTTTTTT. Translated, it gives CASSLKGLAGGYTGELFF.

The rearrangement links TRBV18 to TRBJ2-7, with a weak D call TRBD2 (5 bases). V was shortened by 1 base and J by 3 bases, with 13 bases between the two germline ends. CDR1 and CDR2 from the germline V gene are KGHSH and LQKENI. The CDR3 is 15 amino acids. CDR3 DNA: TGTGCCAGCTCACCACAAAGCAGAGGAGGCTACGAGCAGTACTTC. It encodes CASSPQSRGGYEQYF. Together with reference TRBV18 and TRBJ2-7, the CDR3 gives the full variable domain: NAGVMQNPRHLVRRRGQEARLRCSPMKGHSHVYWYRQLPEEGLKFMVYLQKENIIDESGMPKERFSAEFPKEGPSILRIQQVVRGDSAAYFCASSPQSRGGYEQYFGPGTRLTVT.

The V gene is TRBV7-6, the J gene TRBJ2-1; the D is unclear. The V gene's germline CDR1 is SGHVS and CDR2 FNYEAQ. The CDR3 contains 16 residues. V was cut by 3 bases and J by 0 bases, with 12 bases left in between. The CDR3 DNA reads TGTGCCAGCAGCTTGGTTCATTCCAGCTCCTACAATGAGCAGTTCTTC. Translation gives CASSLVHSSSYNEQFF.

The rearrangement uses TRBV15 and TRBJ2-1; D call uncertain. V was shortened by 3 bases and J by 5 bases, with 14 bases between the two germline ends. Germline V lookup: CDR1 LNHNV, CDR2 YYDKDF (reference sequence). The CDR3 covers 15 residues. CDR3 region: CATSSNGPHDNEQFF. In DNA form, the CDR3 reads TGTGCCACCAGCAGTAACGGCCCTCACGACAATGAGCAGTTCTTC.

The rearrangement joins TRBV6-6 to TRBJ1-3; D is unclear. With 2 bases removed from V and 0 bases from J, the gap between germline ends came to 5 bases. The CDR3 has 14 residues. Germline V gene lookup returns CDR1 MNHNY and CDR2 SVGAGI (reference sequence). CDR3 in amino acids: CASSYDHSGNTIYF. CDR3 DNA sequence: TGTGCCAGCAGTTACGACCACTCTGGAAACACCATATATTTT.

The J gene is TRBJ2-1, the V gene TRBV7-9, with 7 bases aligning to TRBD2. J was trimmed by 0 bases and V by 2 bases; bases with no gene match: 4. CDR1 is SEHNR and CDR2 is FQNEAQ in the germline V gene (reference sequence). The CDR3 length is 16 residues. Here the CDR3 reads CASSLLASGSYNEQFF. The CDR3 DNA reads as TGTGCCAGCAGCTTACTGGCTAGCGGCTCCTACAATGAGCAGTTCTTC.

The chain combines TRBV7-9 with TRBJ2-2, with 10 bases identical to TRBD2. The V and J ends lost 4 bases and 4 bases, in that order; junction bases with no gene match: 3. The CDR3 loop spans 15 amino acids. Germline CDR1 is SEHNR and CDR2 is FQNEAQ (reference sequence). In nucleotides, the CDR3 is TGTGCCAGCAGCTCCAGCGGGGGGGGCACCGGGGAGCTGTTTTTT. Encoded protein: CASSSSGGGTGELFF.

The gene calls are TRBV7-9 and TRBJ2-5; 11 bases line up with TRBD1. V lost 2 bases and J lost 2; bases outside the gene matches: 4. The germline V gene has CDR1 SEHNR and CDR2 FQNEAQ (reference sequence). The CDR3 runs to 16 residues. CDR3 sequence reads: CASSLRGQGVQETQYF. The CDR3 region has the DNA TGTGCCAGCAGCTTAAGGGGACAGGGGGTACAAGAGACCCAGTACTTC.

With regard to this clone: A clone one base away is much larger, so this may be a read error. The CDR3 DNA reads TGTGCCAGCAGCTTAAACAGGGATGAGACCCAGTACTTC. It specifies CASSLNRDETQYF. The rearrangement links TRBV7-3 to TRBJ2-5; the D gene is possibly TRBD1 (6 bases). Trimming left V 1 base short and J 5 bases short, with 8 bases between. The germline V gene encodes CDR1 SGHTA and CDR2 FQGTGA. This CDR3 has 13 amino acids.

The chain has TRBV5-1 and TRBJ2-3; 11 positions agree with TRBD2. Trimming took 0 bases from V and 0 from J; bases not matched to a gene: 6. The germline V gene encodes CDR1 SGHRS and CDR2 YFSETQ. The CDR3 is 18 residues long. The CDR3: CASSLELAGASSTDTQYF. CDR3 in DNA: TGCGCCAGCAGCTTGGAACTAGCGGGGGCCTCTAGCACAGATACGCAGTATTTT.

The CDR3: CASSLDLAGGNEQFF. The DNA of the CDR3 is TGTGCCAGCAGCCTGGATTTGGCGGGGGGCAATGAGCAGTTCTTC. The chain links TRBV7-7 to TRBJ2-1; 8 bases match TRBD2. The CDR3 contains 15 residues. Germline V gene data show CDR1 as SSHAT and CDR2 as FNYEAQ (reference sequence). The J segment lost 6 bases and the V segment lost 5 bases, leaving 9 bases of the junction unmatched.

The V gene is TRBV25-1, the J gene TRBJ2-1, with D uncertain. The CDR3 has 13 amino acids. V lost 11 bases to trimming and J lost 1 base, with 12 bases between them. In germline, CDR1 is MGHDK, CDR2 SYGVNS. CDR3 residues: CAEGDWSYNEQFF. CDR3 sequence (DNA): TGTGCCGAAGGTGATTGGTCCTACAATGAGCAGTTCTTC.

Comments on this clone: The sample contains more than one DNA sequence encoding this CDR3. The CDR3 spells CASSLGGDYGYTF. CDR3 DNA: TGTGCCAGCAGTTTGGGCGGGGACTATGGCTACACCTTC. J is TRBJ1-2 and V is TRBV28; no clear D. Germline V gives CDR1 MDHEN, CDR2 SYDVKM. The CDR3 consists of 13 residues. The V end was cut by 3 bases, the J end by 3 bases, with 8 bases between.

The rearrangement uses TRBV28 and TRBJ1-2, with a weak D call TRBD1 (5 bases). The V gene's germline CDR1 is MDHEN and CDR2 SYDVKM. The CDR3 length is 13 residues. Trimming removed 2 bases at V and 7 bases at J, with 11 bases between. CDR3 amino acids: CASSLAGVSGYTF. Written as DNA, the CDR3 is TGTGCCAGCAGTTTAGCGGGGGTTAGTGGCTACACCTTC.

Regarding this clone: Other DNA sequences in this sample translate to the same CDR3. V is TRBV28 and J is TRBJ2-7; a possible D gene is TRBD1 (6 bases). Germline loops: CDR1 MDHEN, CDR2 SYDVKM. The V end lost 5 bases, the J end lost 4 bases, and 9 bases lay between the germline ends. The CDR3 runs to 12 residues. The DNA of the CDR3 is TGTGCCAGCAGTCTACAGGGATACGAGCAGTACTTC. Encoded protein: CASSLQGYEQYF. Combining the CDR3 with reference TRBV28 and TRBJ2-7 gives the whole variable domain DVKVTQSSRYLVKRTGEKVFLECVQDMDHENMFWYRQDPGLGLRLIYFSYDVKMKEKGDIPEGYSVSREKKERFSLILESASTNQTSMYLCASSLQGYEQYFGPGTRLTVT.

The chain combines TRBV11-1 with TRBJ2-7, with a weak D call TRBD2 (5 bases). Germline loops: CDR1 SGHAT, CDR2 FQDESV (reference sequence). This CDR3 spans 15 amino acids. V was trimmed by 2 bases and J by 4 bases, leaving 15 bases between them. CDR3 nucleotide sequence: TGTGCCAGCAGCTTACGCCCGGGTGGAGGTTACGAGCAGTACTTC. It yields the protein CASSLRPGGGYEQYF.

This chain links TRBV13 with TRBJ1-2; 7 nucleotides line up with TRBD1. Germline CDR1 reads PRHDT; CDR2 reads FYEKMQ (reference sequence). The CDR3 is 15 residues long. V shed 5 bases, J shed 7 bases, and the junction held 13 bases outside the gene matches. CDR3 coding DNA: TGTGCCAGCAGCCCCGCCGGGACAGTGAGGAGTGGCTACACCTTC. It encodes CASSPAGTVRSGYTF.

As for this clone: Other DNA sequences in this sample translate to the same CDR3. CDR3 bases: TGTGCCAGCAGTTTAGCAGGGGCAGAGACCCAGTACTTC. Its protein product is CASSLAGAETQYF. The chain joins TRBV28 to TRBJ2-5; TRBD1 might be the D (6 bases). Trimming took 2 bases from V and 4 from J, leaving 8 bases between them. There are 13 residues in the CDR3. Germline values: CDR1 MDHEN, CDR2 SYDVKM. The whole variable domain, remainder taken from reference TRBV28 and TRBJ2-5, is DVKVTQSSRYLVKRTGEKVFLECVQDMDHENMFWYRQDPGLGLRLIYFSYDVKMKEKGDIPEGYSVSREKKERFSLILESASTNQTSMYLCASSLAGAETQYFGPGTRLLVL.